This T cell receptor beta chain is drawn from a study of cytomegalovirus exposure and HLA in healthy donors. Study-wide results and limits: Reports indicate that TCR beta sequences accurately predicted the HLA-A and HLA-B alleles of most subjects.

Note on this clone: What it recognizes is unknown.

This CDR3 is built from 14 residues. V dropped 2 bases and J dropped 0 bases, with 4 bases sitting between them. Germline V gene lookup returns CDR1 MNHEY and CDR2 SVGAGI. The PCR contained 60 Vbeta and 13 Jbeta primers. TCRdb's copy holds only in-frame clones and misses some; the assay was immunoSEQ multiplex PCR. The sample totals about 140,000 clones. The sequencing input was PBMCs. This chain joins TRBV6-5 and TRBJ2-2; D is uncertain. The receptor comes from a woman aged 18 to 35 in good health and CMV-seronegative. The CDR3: CASSYVTNTGELFF. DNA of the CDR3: TGTGCCAGCAGTTACGTCACGAACACCGGGGAGCTGTTTTTT.